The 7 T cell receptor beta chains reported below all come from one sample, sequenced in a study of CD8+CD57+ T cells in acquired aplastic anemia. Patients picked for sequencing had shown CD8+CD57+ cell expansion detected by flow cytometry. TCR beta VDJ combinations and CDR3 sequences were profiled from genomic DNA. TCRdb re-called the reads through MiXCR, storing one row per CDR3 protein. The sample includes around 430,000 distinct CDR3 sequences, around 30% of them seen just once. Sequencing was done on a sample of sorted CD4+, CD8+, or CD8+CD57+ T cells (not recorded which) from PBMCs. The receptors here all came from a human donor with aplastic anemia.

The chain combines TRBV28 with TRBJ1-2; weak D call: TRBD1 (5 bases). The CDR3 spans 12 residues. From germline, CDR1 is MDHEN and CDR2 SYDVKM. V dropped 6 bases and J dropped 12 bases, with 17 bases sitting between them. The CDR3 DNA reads TGTGCCAGCAGGAACGCGATTGGGACTGACACCTTC. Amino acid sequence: CASRNAIGTDTF.

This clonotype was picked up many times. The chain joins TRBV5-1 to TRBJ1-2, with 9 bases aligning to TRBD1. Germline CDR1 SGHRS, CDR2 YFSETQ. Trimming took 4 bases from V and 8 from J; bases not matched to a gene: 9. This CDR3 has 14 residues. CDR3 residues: CASSPEGTGQGYTF. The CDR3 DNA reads TGCGCCAGCAGCCCCGAGGGGACAGGGCAGGGCTACACCTTC.

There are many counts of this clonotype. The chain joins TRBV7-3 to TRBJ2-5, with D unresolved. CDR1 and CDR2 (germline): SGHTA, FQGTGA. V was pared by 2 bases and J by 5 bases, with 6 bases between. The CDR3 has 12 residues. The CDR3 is CASSLDGETQYF. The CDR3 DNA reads TGTGCCAGCAGCTTAGACGGGGAGACCCAGTACTTC.

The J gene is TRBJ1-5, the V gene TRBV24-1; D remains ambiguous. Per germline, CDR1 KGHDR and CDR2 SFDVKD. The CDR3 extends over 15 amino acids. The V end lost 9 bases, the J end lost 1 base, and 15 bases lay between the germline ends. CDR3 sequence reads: CATGAGGKSNQPQHF. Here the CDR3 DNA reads TGTGCCACCGGAGCAGGAGGGAAAAGCAATCAGCCCCAGCATTTT.

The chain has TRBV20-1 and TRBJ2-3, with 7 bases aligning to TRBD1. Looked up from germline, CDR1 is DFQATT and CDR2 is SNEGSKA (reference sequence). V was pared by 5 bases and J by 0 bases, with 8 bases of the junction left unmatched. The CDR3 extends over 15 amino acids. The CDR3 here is CSAYTGDPSTDTQYF. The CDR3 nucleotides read TGCAGTGCTTATACAGGGGACCCTAGCACAGATACGCAGTATTTT.

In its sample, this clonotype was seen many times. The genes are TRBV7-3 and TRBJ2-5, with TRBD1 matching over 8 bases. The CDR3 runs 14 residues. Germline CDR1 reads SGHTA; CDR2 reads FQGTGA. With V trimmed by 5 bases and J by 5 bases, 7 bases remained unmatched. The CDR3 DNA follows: TGTGCCAGCAGCGTACAGGGGGGTGGGGAGACCCAGTACTTC. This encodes CASSVQGGGETQYF.

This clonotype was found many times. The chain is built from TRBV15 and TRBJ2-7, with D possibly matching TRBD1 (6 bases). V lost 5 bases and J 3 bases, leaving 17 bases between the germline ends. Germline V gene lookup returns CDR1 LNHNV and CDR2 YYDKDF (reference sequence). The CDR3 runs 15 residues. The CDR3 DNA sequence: TGTGCCACCAGCGGCCCCTCGGACAGCATCTACGAGCAGTACTTC. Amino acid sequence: CATSGPSDSIYEQYF.